This is a list of T cell receptor beta chains from one sample in a study of T cells in Graves' hyperthyroidism and ophthalmopathy. Using its own MiXCR run on the multiplex PCR reads, TCRdb lists one record per CDR3 protein. This sample carries some 600,000 distinct CDR3 sequences, approximately 44% of them seen once, and the ten largest clones take 8% to 8.5%. Specimen: peripheral blood or thyroid tissue (not recorded which). The source is a woman in her late teens or twenties with Graves' hyperthyroidism. Each CDR3 is given with its conserved first and last residue. A D gene is named only where the DNA matches it firmly. Size is stated for part of the rows, as once, few or many counts, or as a class when the clone is expanded.

length,J,V,D,size,CDR3,DNA
16,TRBJ1-6,TRBV7-3,.,.,CASSYENAGINSPLHF,TGTGCCAGCAGTTACGAAAATGCAGGGATTAATTCACCCCTCCACTTT
14,TRBJ1-1,TRBV7-9,.,.,CASTRWGKNTEAFF,TGTGCCAGCACCCGGTGGGGGAAGAACACTGAAGCTTTCTTT
12,TRBJ2-5,TRBV2,.,.,CASSIERETQYF,TGTGCCAGCAGTATTGAGCGGGAGACCCAGTACTTC
14,TRBJ1-1,TRBV7-3,.,.,CASSLTYGNTEAFF,TGTGCCAGCAGCTTAACGTACGGGAACACTGAAGCTTTCTTT
16,TRBJ2-5,TRBV19,.,.,CASSIGTSLYQETQYF,TGTGCCAGTAGTATCGGCACTAGCTTGTACCAAGAGACCCAGTACTTC
13,TRBJ2-5,TRBV7-3,.,.,CASSYDAWETQYF,TGTGCCAGCAGCTATGACGCGTGGGAGACCCAGTACTTC
15,TRBJ1-3,TRBV5-1,.,few,CASSLSYNSGNTIYF,TGCGCCAGCAGCTTGTCGTACAACTCTGGAAACACCATATATTTT
14,TRBJ1-2,TRBV14,TRBD1,once,CASGSTGGDYGYTF,TGTGCCAGCGGATCGACAGGGGGGGACTATGGCTACACCTTC
13,TRBJ1-1,TRBV5-1,.,.,CASSLGLTAEAFF,TGCGCCAGCAGCTTGGGACTTACAGCAGAAGCTTTCTTT
14,TRBJ2-7,TRBV5-1,.,few,CASSLVGIDYEQYF,TGCGCCAGCAGCTTGGTGGGCATAGACTACGAGCAGTACTTC
16,TRBJ1-4,TRBV10-3,.,few,CASSYPSQGSNEKLFF,TGTGCCAGCAGTTACCCTTCACAGGGATCTAATGAAAAACTGTTTTTT
9,TRBJ1-2,TRBV29-1,.,.,CSASVGYTF,TGCAGCGCATCCGTTGGCTACACCTTC
16,TRBJ1-3,TRBV25-1,.,.,CASSLALGVAGNTIYF,TGTGCCAGCAGTTTAGCGCTGGGGGTAGCTGGAAACACCATATATTTT
12,TRBJ1-1,TRBV29-1,.,once,CSLGHPNTEAFF,TGCAGCTTGGGACATCCGAACACTGAAGCTTTCTTT
15,TRBJ1-5,TRBV10-1,TRBD1,many,CAPGQGTLGNQPQHF,TGCGCACCGGGACAGGGTACCCTCGGCAATCAGCCCCAGCATTTT
14,TRBJ2-7,TRBV19,.,few,CASQQFLGAYEQYF,TGTGCCAGCCAACAGTTCTTGGGGGCGTACGAGCAGTACTTC
14,TRBJ1-3,TRBV7-9,.,.,CASSHAGSGNTIYF,TGTGCCAGCAGCCATGCAGGGAGCGGAAACACCATATATTTT
16,TRBJ2-6,TRBV15,TRBD2,.,CATSRVGLAGGYVLTF,TGTGCCACCAGCAGAGTCGGACTAGCGGGAGGCTACGTCCTGACTTTC
16,TRBJ2-7,TRBV2,.,.,CASSYSALRSSYEQYF,TGTGCCAGCAGTTACTCCGCTCTCAGGAGCTCCTACGAGCAGTACTTC
15,TRBJ1-2,TRBV12-3/TRBV12-4,TRBD1,.,CASSRPGGAFGGYTF,TGTGCCAGCAGTCGCCCAGGGGGCGCGTTTGGTGGCTACACCTTC
14,TRBJ2-7,TRBV7-2,TRBD2,.,CASSPTSAAYEQCF,TGTGCCAGCAGCCCAACTAGCGCAGCCTACGAGCAGTGCTTC
14,TRBJ1-1,TRBV2,.,few,CASSYLGRNTEAFF,TGTGCCAGCAGTTACCTAGGACGGAACACTGAAGCTTTCTTT
16,TRBJ2-7,TRBV14,TRBD2,.,CASSQEKREGLFEQYF,TGTGCCAGCAGCCAAGAGAAGCGGGAGGGCCTTTTCGAGCAGTACTTC
15,TRBJ1-5,TRBV7-2,.,.,CASSYSRQHNQPQHF,TGTGCCAGCAGTTACTCCCGGCAGCACAATCAGCCCCAGCATTTT
16,TRBJ2-3,TRBV2,TRBD2,.,CASRSPTSGEDDTQYF,TGTGCCAGCAGGTCACCGACTAGCGGGGAGGATGATACGCAGTATTTT
15,TRBJ1-1,TRBV7-2,TRBD1,.,CASSTDRGRGTEAFF,TGTGCCAGCAGCACGGACAGGGGGCGCGGAACTGAAGCTTTCTTT
15,TRBJ2-5,TRBV11-1,TRBD1,.,CASSPRTGDGETQYF,TGTGCCAGCAGCCCAAGGACAGGGGATGGGGAGACCCAGTACTTC
15,TRBJ2-7,TRBV15,TRBD2,many,CATSRLAGISYEQYF,TGTGCCACCAGCAGACTAGCGGGAATCTCCTACGAGCAGTACTTC
14,TRBJ2-7,TRBV20-1,TRBD2,few,CSASLAGGPYEQYF,TGCAGTGCTAGCCTAGCGGGAGGTCCCTACGAGCAGTACTTC
13,TRBJ1-2,TRBV7-8,.,many,CASSLDRRRGYTF,TGTGCCAGCAGCTTAGACAGGCGACGGGGCTACACCTTC
13,TRBJ1-1,TRBV12-3/TRBV12-4,.,few,CASVARSYTEAFF,TGTGCCAGTGTGGCCAGGTCTTACACTGAAGCTTTCTTT
11,TRBJ2-5,TRBV29-1,TRBD1,once,CSEDRAETQYF,TGCAGTGAAGACAGGGCCGAGACCCAGTACTTC
14,TRBJ1-5,TRBV20-1,TRBD1,.,CSASGTGGVEPQHF,TGCAGTGCTAGTGGCACAGGGGGCGTAGAGCCCCAGCATTTT
13,TRBJ2-7,TRBV15,.,.,CATSRDQGYEQYF,TGTGCCACCAGCAGAGATCAGGGCTACGAGCAGTACTTC
17,TRBJ2-3,TRBV24-1,.,.,CATSDTPGWEGTDTQYF,TGTGCCACCAGTGATACCCCGGGGTGGGAAGGGACAGATACGCAGTATTTT
15,TRBJ1-2,TRBV7-6,.,many,CASSLGYGRNYGYTF,TGTGCCAGCAGCTTAGGATACGGGAGGAACTATGGCTACACCTTC
13,TRBJ2-5,TRBV4-1,.,.,CASSRWQKETQYF,TGCGCCAGCAGCCGGTGGCAGAAAGAGACCCAGTACTTC
14,TRBJ1-1,TRBV5-4,.,.,CASSQEPTITEAFF,TGTGCCAGCAGCCAAGAGCCCACCATAACCGAAGCTTTCTTT
15,TRBJ2-2,TRBV29-1,.,few,CSVEEGQKNTGELFF,TGCAGCGTTGAGGAGGGCCAAAAGAACACCGGGGAGCTGTTTTTT
13,TRBJ2-5,TRBV28,.,.,CASMFGRLETQYF,TGTGCCAGCATGTTCGGGCGGTTGGAGACCCAGTACTTC
13,TRBJ1-2,TRBV10-3,TRBD1,.,CAISLQGDYGYTF,TGTGCCATCAGCCTACAGGGGGACTATGGCTACACCTTC
15,TRBJ1-1,TRBV7-9,.,once,CASSLDTGINTEAFF,TGTGCCAGCAGCTTGGACACAGGGATTAACACTGAAGCTTTCTTT
17,TRBJ1-6,TRBV10-3,.,.,CASSLFYSIPHNSPLHF,TGTGCCAGCAGTTTATTTTACAGCATACCCCATAATTCACCCCTCCACTTT
14,TRBJ2-7,TRBV10-3,.,once,CAITPGHLSYEQYF,TGTGCCATCACCCCGGGACATCTCTCCTACGAGCAGTACTTC
14,TRBJ1-4,TRBV10-3,.,many,CAISAGTTNEKLFF,TGTGCCATCAGTGCGGGTACAACTAATGAAAAACTGTTTTTT
13,TRBJ2-5,TRBV10-3,.,many,CAIQSPREETQYF,TGTGCCATCCAAAGCCCACGAGAGGAGACCCAGTACTTC
17,TRBJ1-4,TRBV9,.,.,CASSVFPAPGADEKLFF,TGTGCCAGCAGCGTTTTCCCGGCACCAGGGGCGGATGAAAAACTGTTTTTT
15,TRBJ1-6,TRBV5-1,TRBD1,.,CASSSGQGYNSPLHF,TGCGCCAGCAGCTCGGGACAGGGGTACAATTCACCCCTCCACTTT
12,TRBJ1-2,TRBV20-1,TRBD1,few,CSAKTGGRGYTF,TGCAGTGCTAAAACAGGGGGTCGCGGCTACACCTTC
15,TRBJ1-4,TRBV2,.,few,CASTEGAAGIEKLFF,TGTGCCAGCACGGAAGGGGCAGCCGGGATTGAAAAACTGTTTTTT
13,TRBJ1-4,TRBV29-1,.,.,CSVDSPKNEKLFF,TGCAGCGTTGATAGCCCAAAGAATGAAAAACTGTTTTTT